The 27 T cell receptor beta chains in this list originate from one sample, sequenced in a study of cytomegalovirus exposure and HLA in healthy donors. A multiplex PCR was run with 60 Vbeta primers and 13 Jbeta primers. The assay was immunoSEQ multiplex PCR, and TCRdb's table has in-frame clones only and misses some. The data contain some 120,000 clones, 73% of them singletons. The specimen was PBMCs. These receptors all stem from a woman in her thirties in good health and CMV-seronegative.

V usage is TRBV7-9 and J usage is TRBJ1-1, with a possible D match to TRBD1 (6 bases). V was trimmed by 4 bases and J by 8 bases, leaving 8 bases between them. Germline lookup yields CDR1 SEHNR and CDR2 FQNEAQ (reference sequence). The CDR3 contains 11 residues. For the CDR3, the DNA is TGTGCCAGCAGCTCGGGACAAGAAGCTTTCTTT. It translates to CASSSGQEAFF.

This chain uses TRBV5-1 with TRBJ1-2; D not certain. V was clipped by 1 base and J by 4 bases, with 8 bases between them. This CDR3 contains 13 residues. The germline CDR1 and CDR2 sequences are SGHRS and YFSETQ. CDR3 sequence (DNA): TGCGCCAGCAGCTTGACTGGGCGCTATGGCTACACCTTC. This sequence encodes CASSLTGRYGYTF.

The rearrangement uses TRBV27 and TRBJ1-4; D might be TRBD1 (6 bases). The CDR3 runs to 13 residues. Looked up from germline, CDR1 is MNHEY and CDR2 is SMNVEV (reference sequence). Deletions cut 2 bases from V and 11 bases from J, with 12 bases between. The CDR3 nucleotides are TGTGCCAGCAGTTTAAGAGGCCAGGGGAAACTGTTTTTT. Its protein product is CASSLRGQGKLFF.

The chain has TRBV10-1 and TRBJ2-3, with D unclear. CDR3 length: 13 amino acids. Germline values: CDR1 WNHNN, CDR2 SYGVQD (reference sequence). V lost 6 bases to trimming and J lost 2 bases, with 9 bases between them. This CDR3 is CASRPGNTDTQYF. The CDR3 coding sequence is TGCGCCAGCAGGCCAGGCAACACAGATACGCAGTATTTT.

The CDR3 region has the DNA TGTGCCAGCAGACCCCGGGGAGGACCTGGAAACACCATATATTTT. It yields the protein CASRPRGGPGNTIYF. This rearrangement joins TRBV6-5 to TRBJ1-3; D is ambiguous. The germline gives CDR1 MNHEY, CDR2 SVGAGI. The CDR3 sequence is 15 residues long. Trimming pared 6 bases from V and 2 bases from J, leaving 14 bases between.

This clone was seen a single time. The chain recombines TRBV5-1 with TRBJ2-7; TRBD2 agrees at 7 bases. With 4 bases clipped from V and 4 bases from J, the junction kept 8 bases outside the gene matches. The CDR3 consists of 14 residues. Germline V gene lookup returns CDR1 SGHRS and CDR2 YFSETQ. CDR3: CASSIAGERYEQYF. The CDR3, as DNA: TGCGCCAGCAGCATTGCGGGGGAGAGGTACGAGCAGTACTTC.

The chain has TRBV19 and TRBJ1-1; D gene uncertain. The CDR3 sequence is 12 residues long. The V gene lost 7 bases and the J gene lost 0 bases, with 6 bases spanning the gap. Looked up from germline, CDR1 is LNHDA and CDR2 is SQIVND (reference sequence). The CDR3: CASIGLNTEAFF. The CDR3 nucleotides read TGTGCCAGTATTGGCTTGAACACTGAAGCTTTCTTT.

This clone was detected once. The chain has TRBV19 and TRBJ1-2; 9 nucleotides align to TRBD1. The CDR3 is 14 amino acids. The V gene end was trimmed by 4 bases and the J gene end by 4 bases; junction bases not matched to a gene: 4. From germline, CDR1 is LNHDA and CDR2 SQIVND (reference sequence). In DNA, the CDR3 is TGTGCCAGTAGTACGGGACAGGGCCTCTATGGCTACACCTTC. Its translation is CASSTGQGLYGYTF. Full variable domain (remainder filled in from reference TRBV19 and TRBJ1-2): DGGITQSPKYLFRKEGQNVTLSCEQNLNHDAMYWYRQDPGQGLRLIYYSQIVNDFQKGDIAEGYSVSREKKESFPLTVTSAQKNPTAFYLCASSTGQGLYGYTFGSGTRLTVV.

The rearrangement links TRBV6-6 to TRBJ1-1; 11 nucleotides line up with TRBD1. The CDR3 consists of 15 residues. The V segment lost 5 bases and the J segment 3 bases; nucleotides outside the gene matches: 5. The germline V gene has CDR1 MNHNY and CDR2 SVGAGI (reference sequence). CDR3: CASSHRTGGYTEAFF. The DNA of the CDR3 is TGTGCCAGCAGTCACAGGACAGGGGGCTACACTGAAGCTTTCTTT.

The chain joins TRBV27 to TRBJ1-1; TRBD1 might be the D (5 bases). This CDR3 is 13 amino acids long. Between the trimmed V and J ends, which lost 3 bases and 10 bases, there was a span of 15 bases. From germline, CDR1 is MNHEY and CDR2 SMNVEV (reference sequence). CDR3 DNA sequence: TGTGCCAGCAGTTTCGGGGGGGTGGGGTTAGCTTTCTTT. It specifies CASSFGGVGLAFF.

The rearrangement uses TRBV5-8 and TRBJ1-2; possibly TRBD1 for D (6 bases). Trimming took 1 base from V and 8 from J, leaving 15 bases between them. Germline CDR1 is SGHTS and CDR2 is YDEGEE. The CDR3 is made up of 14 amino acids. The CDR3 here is CASSLSRGGHGYTF. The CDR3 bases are TGTGCCAGCAGCTTGTCTCGGGGGGGACACGGCTACACCTTC.

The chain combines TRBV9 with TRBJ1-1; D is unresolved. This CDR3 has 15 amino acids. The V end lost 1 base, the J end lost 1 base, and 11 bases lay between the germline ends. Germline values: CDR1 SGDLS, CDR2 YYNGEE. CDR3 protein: CASSVLREANTEAFF. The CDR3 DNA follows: TGTGCCAGCAGCGTACTCCGGGAAGCGAACACTGAAGCTTTCTTT. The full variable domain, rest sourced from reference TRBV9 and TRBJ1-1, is DSGVTQTPKHLITATGQRVTLRCSPRSGDLSVYWYQQSLDQGLQFLIQYYNGEERAKGNILERFSAQQFPDLHSELNLSSLELGDSALYFCASSVLREANTEAFFGQGTRLTVV.

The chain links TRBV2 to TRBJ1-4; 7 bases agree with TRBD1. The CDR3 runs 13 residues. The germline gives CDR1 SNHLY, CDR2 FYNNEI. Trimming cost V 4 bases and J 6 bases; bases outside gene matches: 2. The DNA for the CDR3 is TGTGCCAGCAGTGCCCAGGGGGATGAAAAACTGTTTTTT. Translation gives CASSAQGDEKLFF. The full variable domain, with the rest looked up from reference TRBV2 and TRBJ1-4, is EPEVTQTPSHQVTQMGQEVILRCVPISNHLYFYWYRQILGQKVEFLVSFYNNEISEKSEIFDDQFSVERPDGSNFTLKIRSTKLEDSAMYFCASSAQGDEKLFFGSGTQLSVL.

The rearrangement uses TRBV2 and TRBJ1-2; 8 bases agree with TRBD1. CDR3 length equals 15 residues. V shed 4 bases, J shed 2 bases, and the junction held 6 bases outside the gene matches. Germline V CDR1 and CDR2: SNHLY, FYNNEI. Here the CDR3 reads CASSVDRGGNYGYTF. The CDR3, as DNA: TGTGCCAGCAGTGTCGACAGGGGCGGAAACTATGGCTACACCTTC.

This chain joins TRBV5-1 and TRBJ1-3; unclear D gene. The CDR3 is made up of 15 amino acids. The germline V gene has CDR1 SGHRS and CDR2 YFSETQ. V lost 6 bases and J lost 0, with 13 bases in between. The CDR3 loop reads CASMRPFRSGNTIYF. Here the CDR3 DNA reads TGCGCCAGCATGCGGCCCTTCCGCTCTGGAAACACCATATATTTT.

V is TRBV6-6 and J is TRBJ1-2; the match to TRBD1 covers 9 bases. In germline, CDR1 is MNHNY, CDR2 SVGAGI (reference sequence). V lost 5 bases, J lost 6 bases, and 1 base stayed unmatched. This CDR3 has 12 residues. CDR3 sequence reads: CASSRTGDGYTF. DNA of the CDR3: TGTGCCAGCAGTCGGACAGGGGATGGCTACACCTTC.

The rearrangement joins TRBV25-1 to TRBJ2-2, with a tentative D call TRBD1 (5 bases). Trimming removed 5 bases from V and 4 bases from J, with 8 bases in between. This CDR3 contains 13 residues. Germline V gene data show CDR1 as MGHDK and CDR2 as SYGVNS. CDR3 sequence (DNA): TGTGCCAGCAGTTGGGGCCTCACCGGGGAGCTGTTTTTT. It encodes CASSWGLTGELFF.

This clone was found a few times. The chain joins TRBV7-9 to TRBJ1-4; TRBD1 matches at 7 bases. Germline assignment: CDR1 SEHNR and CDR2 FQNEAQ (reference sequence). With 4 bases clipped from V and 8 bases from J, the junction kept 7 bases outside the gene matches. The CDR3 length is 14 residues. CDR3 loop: CASSSRGLGEKLFF. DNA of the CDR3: TGTGCCAGCAGCTCCAGGGGGTTAGGGGAAAAACTGTTTTTT.

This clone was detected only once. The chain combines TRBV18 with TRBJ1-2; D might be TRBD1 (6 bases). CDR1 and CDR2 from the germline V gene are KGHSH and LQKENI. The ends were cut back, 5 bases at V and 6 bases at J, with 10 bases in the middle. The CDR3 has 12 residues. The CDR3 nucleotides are TGTGCCAGCTCAATCAACAGGGATGGCTACACCTTC. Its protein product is CASSINRDGYTF.

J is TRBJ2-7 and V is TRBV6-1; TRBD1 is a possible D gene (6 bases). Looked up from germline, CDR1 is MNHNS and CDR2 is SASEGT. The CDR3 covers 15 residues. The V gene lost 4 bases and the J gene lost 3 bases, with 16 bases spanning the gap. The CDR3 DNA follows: TGTGCCAGCAGTGTTTCAGGGGAGAGCGGCTACGAGCAGTACTTC. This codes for CASSVSGESGYEQYF.

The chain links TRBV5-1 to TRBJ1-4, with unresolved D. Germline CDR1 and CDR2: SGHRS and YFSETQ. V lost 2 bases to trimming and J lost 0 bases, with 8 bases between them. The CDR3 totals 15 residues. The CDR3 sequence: CASSLNPATNEKLFF. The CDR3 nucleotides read TGCGCCAGCAGCTTAAATCCCGCAACTAATGAAAAACTGTTTTTT.

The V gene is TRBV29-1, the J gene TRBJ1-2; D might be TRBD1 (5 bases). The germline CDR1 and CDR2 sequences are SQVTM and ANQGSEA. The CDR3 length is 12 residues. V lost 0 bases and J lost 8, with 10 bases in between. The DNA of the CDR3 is TGCAGCGTTGAAGACAGGGCGGACGGCTACACCTTC. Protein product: CSVEDRADGYTF.

CDR3 amino acids: CASKTGGRLNTEAFF. The DNA of the CDR3 is TGTGCCAGCAAGACCGGGGGGAGGCTTAACACTGAAGCTTTCTTT. This chain links TRBV11-2 with TRBJ1-1; tentative D call: TRBD1 (5 bases). V dropped 7 bases and J dropped 2 bases, with 17 bases sitting between them. Germline lookup yields CDR1 SGHAT and CDR2 FQNNGV. The length of the CDR3 is 15 residues.

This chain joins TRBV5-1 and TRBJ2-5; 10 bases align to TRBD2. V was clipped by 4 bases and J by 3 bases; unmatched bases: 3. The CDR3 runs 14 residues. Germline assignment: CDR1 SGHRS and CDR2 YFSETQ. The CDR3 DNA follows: TGCGCCAGCAGCCGGACTAGCGGAGAAGAGACCCAGTACTTC. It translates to CASSRTSGEETQYF.

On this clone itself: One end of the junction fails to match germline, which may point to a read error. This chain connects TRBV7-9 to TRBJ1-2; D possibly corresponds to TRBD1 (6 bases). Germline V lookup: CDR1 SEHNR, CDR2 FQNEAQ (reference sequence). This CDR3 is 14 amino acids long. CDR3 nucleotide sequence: TGTTCCAGCAGCCCAAAGACAGGCAAAGAGGGCTACACCTTC. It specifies CSSSPKTGKEGYTF.

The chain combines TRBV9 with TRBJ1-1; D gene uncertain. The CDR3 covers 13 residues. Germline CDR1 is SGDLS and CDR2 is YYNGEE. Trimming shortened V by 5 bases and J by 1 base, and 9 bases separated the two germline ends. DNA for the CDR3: TGTGCCAGCAGTTACAGACAGAACACTGAAGCTTTCTTT. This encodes CASSYRQNTEAFF.

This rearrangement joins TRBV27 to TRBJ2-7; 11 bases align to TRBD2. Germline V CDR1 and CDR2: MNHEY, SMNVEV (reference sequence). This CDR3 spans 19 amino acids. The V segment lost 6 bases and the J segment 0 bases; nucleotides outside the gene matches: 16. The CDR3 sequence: CASRQVGLAGGLNSYEQYF. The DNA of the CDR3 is TGTGCCAGCAGACAGGTGGGGCTAGCGGGGGGCTTAAACTCCTACGAGCAGTACTTC.